One and the same sample provided the 29 T cell receptor beta chains below, sequenced in a study of Graves' ophthalmopathy and Graves' hyperthyroidism. TCR beta CDR3 amplification used RNA transcripts. Second-round multiplex PCR came after first-round RT-PCR with HTBI primers. One entry per CDR3 protein, called by TCRdb with MiXCR from the multiplex PCR reads. The sample yields 400,000 to 500,000 distinct CDR3 sequences, around 21% seen once. Sequenced material: peripheral blood. The receptors shown here come from a woman under 30 with stable Graves' hyperthyroidism.

The chain employs TRBV2 and TRBJ2-7; D ambiguous. V was shortened by 7 bases and J by 3 bases, with 16 bases between the two germline ends. The CDR3 sequence is 14 residues long. Per the germline V gene, CDR1 is SNHLY and CDR2 is FYNNEI. CDR3 nucleotide sequence: TGTGCCAGCAATGGATGGGCCAGACACTACGAGCAGTACTTC. This gives the protein CASNGWARHYEQYF.

The sample holds many counts of this clonotype. The chain uses TRBV6-1 and TRBJ2-2; unclear D gene. The CDR3 totals 14 residues. Trimming cost V 6 bases and J 4 bases, with 12 bases left between them. Looked up from germline, CDR1 is MNHNS and CDR2 is SASEGT. The CDR3 region has the DNA TGTGCCAGCAGCGCAAGCGAAACCACCGGGGAGCTGTTTTTT. Translating it yields CASSASETTGELFF.

This clonotype showed up many times. The rearrangement uses TRBV20-1 and TRBJ1-3; 7 nucleotides align to TRBD1. The germline V gene encodes CDR1 DFQATT and CDR2 SNEGSKA (reference sequence). CDR3 length: 16 residues. V gave up 3 bases and J gave up 0 bases; unmatched junction bases: 8. The CDR3 DNA follows: TGCAGTGCTAGGACAGGGTATCAGGCCTCTGGAAACACCATATATTTT. This codes for CSARTGYQASGNTIYF.

This chain connects TRBV29-1 to TRBJ2-5; either TRBD1 or TRBD2 may fit D (5 bases each). From germline, CDR1 is SQVTM and CDR2 ANQGSEA. The CDR3 consists of 15 residues. The ends were cut back, 0 bases at V and 3 bases at J, with 14 bases in the middle. The CDR3 nucleotides read TGCAGCGTTGAAGATCGGGGCACCTTGGAAGAGACCCAGTACTTC. Translating it yields CSVEDRGTLEETQYF.

This clonotype was seen repeatedly, ten times or more. The rearrangement uses TRBV6-2 or TRBV6-3 and TRBJ2-4; 9 bases agree with TRBD2. Trimming took 5 bases from V and 1 from J; bases not matched to a gene: 3. There are 15 residues in the CDR3. CDR1 is MNHEY, CDR2 SVGEGT, per germline. CDR3 region: CASSPSGRAKNIQYF. The CDR3 DNA follows: TGTGCCAGCAGTCCCAGCGGGAGGGCCAAAAACATTCAGTACTTC.

This clonotype was found many times. This chain connects TRBV27 to TRBJ1-2, with unresolved D. Germline assignment: CDR1 MNHEY and CDR2 SMNVEV (reference sequence). V was trimmed by 4 bases and J by 10 bases, leaving 13 bases between them. This CDR3 has 12 residues. CDR3 protein: CASSSILGVYTF. The CDR3 DNA sequence: TGTGCCAGCAGTTCCATCTTGGGCGTCTACACCTTC.

This clonotype was counted ten times or more. V and J are TRBV19 and TRBJ1-1; possibly TRBD1 for D (5 bases). CDR3 length equals 15 residues. V lost 4 bases and J 1 base, leaving 13 bases between the germline ends. Germline V gene lookup returns CDR1 LNHDA and CDR2 SQIVND (reference sequence). Here the CDR3 DNA reads TGTGCCAGTAGTAAAACAGGCACCCCGAACACTGAAGCTTTCTTT. This translates into CASSKTGTPNTEAFF.

Ten or more counts support this clonotype. The chain joins TRBV12-3 or TRBV12-4 to TRBJ2-7, with D perhaps matching TRBD2 (5 bases). The CDR3 runs to 12 residues. V was shortened by 1 base and J by 10 bases, with 11 bases between the two germline ends. CDR3 sequence (DNA): TGTGCCAGCAGTTTAGTCTGGACTGATCAGTACTTC. Its protein is CASSLVWTDQYF.

This chain links TRBV11-2 with TRBJ2-1, with D perhaps matching TRBD1 (5 bases). The V gene's germline CDR1 is SGHAT and CDR2 FQNNGV. This CDR3 spans 17 amino acids. V dropped 3 bases and J dropped 2 bases, with 17 bases sitting between them. The CDR3 DNA reads TGTGCCAGCAGCTTCAGGGCACCTCCTCGGACCTACAATGAGCAGTTCTTC. As protein: CASSFRAPPRTYNEQFF.

This clonotype was counted ten times or more. The genes are TRBV11-2 and TRBJ1-1, with D possibly TRBD1 on 6 matching bases. The CDR3 consists of 17 residues. The germline CDR1 and CDR2 sequences are SGHAT and FQNNGV. Trimming took 1 base from V and 5 from J, leaving 20 bases between them. CDR3 sequence (DNA): TGTGCCAGCAGCTTAGTTTTAGGGGGAGGGATCCATACTGAAGCTTTCTTT. It yields the protein CASSLVLGGGIHTEAFF. Full variable domain (remainder filled in from reference TRBV11-2 and TRBJ1-1): EAGVAQSPRYKIIEKRQSVAFWCNPISGHATLYWYQQILGQGPKLLIQFQNNGVVDDSQLPKDRFSAERLKGVDSTLKIQPAKLEDSAVYLCASSLVLGGGIHTEAFFGQGTRLTVV.

Many counts were recorded for this clonotype. V and J are TRBV7-9 and TRBJ1-1; D call uncertain. The CDR3 is made up of 14 amino acids. Deletions cut 0 bases from V and 1 base from J, with 6 bases between. CDR1 and CDR2 (germline): SEHNR, FQNEAQ (reference sequence). The CDR3 DNA follows: TGTGCCAGCAGCTTAGCGATGGCGAACACTGAAGCTTTCTTT. It specifies CASSLAMANTEAFF.

In its sample, this clonotype was seen many times. The chain has TRBV11-2 and TRBJ1-5; D gene ambiguous. V was trimmed by 5 bases and J by 3 bases, leaving 8 bases between them. Germline V gives CDR1 SGHAT, CDR2 FQNNGV. The CDR3 loop spans 13 amino acids. In DNA, the CDR3 is TGTGCCAGCAGCCGGCAGACCAATCAGCCCCAGCATTTT. Protein sequence: CASSRQTNQPQHF.

As for this clonotype: It may be a read error: a sequence one base away is much more abundant. V usage is TRBV6-5 and J usage is TRBJ1-3, with D unclear. CDR1 and CDR2 from the germline V gene are MNHEY and SVGAGI. Trimming stripped 3 bases from V and 8 bases from J, with 14 bases between. CDR3 length: 14 residues. The CDR3: CASSYRRAGYTIYF. The CDR3 DNA is TGTGCCAGCAGTTATAGGCGGGCCGGATACACCATATATTTT.

At least ten counts were recorded for this clonotype. V gene TRBV10-3 combines with J gene TRBJ2-4, with D maybe TRBD2 (6 bases). CDR1 ENHRY and CDR2 SYGVKD come from the germline V gene. CDR3 length: 14 amino acids. V lost 0 bases and J lost 8, with 11 bases in between. The CDR3 region is CAISESEGQDIQYF. As DNA, the CDR3 is TGTGCCATCAGTGAGTCGGAGGGGCAGGACATTCAGTACTTC.

There are many counts of this clonotype. This CDR3 is CASRDGNQPQHF. DNA for the CDR3: TGTGCCAGCAGGGACGGCAATCAGCCCCAGCATTTT. The chain employs TRBV12-3 or TRBV12-4 and TRBJ1-5; D remains unclear. V lost 6 bases, J lost 2 bases, and 5 bases lay in between. This CDR3 has 12 amino acids.

This clonotype was seen many times. The V gene is TRBV2, the J gene TRBJ2-2; unclear D gene. V was cut by 9 bases and J by 2 bases, with 10 bases left in between. The CDR3 extends over 13 amino acids. Germline V CDR1 and CDR2: SNHLY, FYNNEI. Written as DNA, the CDR3 is TGTGCCAGTCGAAGGCGTAACACCGGGGAGCTGTTTTTT. This sequence encodes CASRRRNTGELFF.

This clonotype has ten or more counts. CDR3 residues: CASSSIQGSNQPQHF. Written as DNA, the CDR3 is TGTGCCAGCAGTTCTATACAGGGGAGCAATCAGCCCCAGCATTTT. The chain has TRBV6-2 or TRBV6-3 and TRBJ1-5; 7 bases fit TRBD1. The CDR3 runs to 15 residues. CDR1 and CDR2 (germline): MNHEY, SVGEGT. Trimming removed 4 bases from V and 1 base from J; junction bases left unmatched: 4.

CDR3 sequence (DNA): TGTGCCAGCAGTTACTCGAAGTGGACACCGCAAGAGACCCAGTACTTC. Protein: CASSYSKWTPQETQYF. V is TRBV6-5 and J is TRBJ2-5; D is perhaps TRBD1 (5 bases). Germline V CDR1 and CDR2: MNHEY, SVGAGI. This CDR3 comprises 16 residues. The V end lost 0 bases, the J end lost 2 bases, and 13 bases lay between the germline ends.

The CDR3 nucleotides are TGTGCCAGCAGTTACTCGCCAGGGGCGAACACTGAAGCTTTCTTT. Amino acids: CASSYSPGANTEAFF. This chain connects TRBV6-5 to TRBJ1-1; a weak D match, TRBD1 (6 bases). The CDR3 sequence is 15 residues long. Trimming pared 0 bases from V and 1 base from J, leaving 9 bases between. Germline-derived CDR1 and CDR2 are MNHEY and SVGAGI.

The V call is TRBV6-5, the J call TRBJ2-5, with D unclear. The CDR3 has 15 residues. Germline V gene lookup returns CDR1 MNHEY and CDR2 SVGAGI. The germline V and J ends were trimmed by 4 bases and 5 bases, with 17 bases remaining between them. The CDR3 reads CASSSPTPGWETQYF. For the CDR3, the DNA is TGTGCCAGCAGTTCACCGACGCCCGGCTGGGAGACCCAGTACTTC.

This sequence joins TRBV10-3 and TRBJ2-2; 7 nucleotides agree with TRBD2. The V segment lost 0 bases and the J segment 5 bases; nucleotides outside the gene matches: 3. Germline-derived CDR1 and CDR2 are ENHRY and SYGVKD. The CDR3 is 15 amino acids. CDR3 protein: CAISESPGGTGELFF. The DNA of the CDR3 is TGTGCCATCAGTGAGTCCCCGGGAGGAACCGGGGAGCTGTTTTTT.

This clonotype has ten or more counts. The rearrangement joins TRBV5-1 to TRBJ2-2; D unresolved. In germline, CDR1 is SGHRS, CDR2 YFSETQ. V shed 0 bases and J shed 4 bases, with 10 bases lying between them. CDR3 length: 15 amino acids. CDR3 coding DNA: TGCGCCAGCAGCTTGGCCACTTTCGGCACCGGGGAGCTGTTTTTT. This encodes CASSLATFGTGELFF.

This clonotype was observed many times. The chain combines TRBV7-2 with TRBJ2-7; D is uncertain. Germline V gives CDR1 SGHTA, CDR2 FQGNSA. The CDR3 extends over 15 amino acids. Trimming stripped 8 bases from V and 3 bases from J, with 20 bases between. CDR3 sequence: CASGPALVPYYEQYF. The CDR3 DNA sequence: TGTGCCAGCGGACCGGCGCTAGTACCCTACTACGAGCAGTACTTC.

This clonotype has at least ten counts. The genes are TRBV20-1 and TRBJ2-5; a possible D gene is TRBD2 (5 bases). Germline assignment: CDR1 DFQATT and CDR2 SNEGSKA (reference sequence). CDR3 length: 12 residues. The V gene lost 7 bases and the J gene lost 4 bases, with 13 bases spanning the gap. The CDR3 here is CSVTRSGETQYF. The CDR3 DNA is TGCAGTGTAACGAGGAGCGGAGAGACCCAGTACTTC.

This clonotype was seen at least ten times. V is TRBV20-1 and J is TRBJ2-7; the match to TRBD2 covers 8 bases. CDR3 size: 14 residues. Germline V lookup: CDR1 DFQATT, CDR2 SNEGSKA (reference sequence). Trimming took 6 bases from V and 3 from J; bases not matched to a gene: 10. Here the CDR3 reads CSAPGLADLYEQYF. The CDR3 region has the DNA TGCAGTGCCCCCGGACTAGCAGATCTCTACGAGCAGTACTTC.

This clonotype was recorded at least ten times. In DNA, the CDR3 is TGTGCCAGCAGCTCCGCCACGGGCAGGGGACTCCCAGAGACCCAGTACTTC. Translated, it gives CASSSATGRGLPETQYF. This chain connects TRBV11-2 to TRBJ2-5; D may be TRBD1 or TRBD2 (6 bases each). This CDR3 region has 17 residues. The germline CDR1 and CDR2 sequences are SGHAT and FQNNGV. V was shortened by 4 bases and J by 4 bases, with 22 bases between the two germline ends.

This clonotype occurred many times. V and J are TRBV30 and TRBJ2-7, with 8 bases lining up with TRBD2. V lost 0 bases and J lost 1; bases outside the gene matches: 2. The CDR3 runs to 14 residues. Germline-derived CDR1 and CDR2 are GTSNPN and SVGIG (reference sequence). The CDR3 here is CAWSVPGGSYEQYF. DNA for the CDR3: TGTGCCTGGAGTGTTCCGGGGGGGTCCTACGAGCAGTACTTC.

The chain joins TRBV28 to TRBJ2-5; 7 positions match TRBD2. The V gene's germline CDR1 is MDHEN and CDR2 SYDVKM. J was trimmed by 2 bases and V by 5 bases; bases with no gene match: 8. The CDR3 consists of 15 residues. CDR3 loop: CASSPRWGLQETQYF. The CDR3 bases are TGTGCCAGCAGTCCCAGGTGGGGACTACAAGAGACCCAGTACTTC.

The sample holds many counts of this clonotype. V usage is TRBV20-1 and J usage is TRBJ1-1; a weak D match, TRBD1 (5 bases). V was clipped by 3 bases and J by 10 bases, with 12 bases between them. CDR3 length: 11 residues. CDR1 is DFQATT, CDR2 SNEGSKA, per germline (reference sequence). The DNA for the CDR3 is TGCAGTGCTAGTTTAGACAGTAGAGCTTTCTTT. The encoded protein is CSASLDSRAFF.